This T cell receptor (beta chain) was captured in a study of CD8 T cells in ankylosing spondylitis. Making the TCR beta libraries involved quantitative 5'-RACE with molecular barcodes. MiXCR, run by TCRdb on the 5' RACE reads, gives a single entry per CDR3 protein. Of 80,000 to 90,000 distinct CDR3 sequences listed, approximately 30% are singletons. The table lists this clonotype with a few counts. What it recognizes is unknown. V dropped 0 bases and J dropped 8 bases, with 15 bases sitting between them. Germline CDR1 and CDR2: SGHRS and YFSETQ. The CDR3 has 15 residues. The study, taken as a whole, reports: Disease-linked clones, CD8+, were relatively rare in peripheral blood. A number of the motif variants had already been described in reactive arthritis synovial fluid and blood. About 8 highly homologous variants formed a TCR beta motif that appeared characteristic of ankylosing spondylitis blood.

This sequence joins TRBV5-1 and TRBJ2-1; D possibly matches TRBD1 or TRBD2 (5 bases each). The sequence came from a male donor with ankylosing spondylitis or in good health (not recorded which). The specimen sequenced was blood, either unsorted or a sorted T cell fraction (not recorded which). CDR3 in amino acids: CASSLVGAEVDEQFF. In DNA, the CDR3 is TGCGCCAGCAGCTTGGTAGGGGCGGAGGTCGATGAGCAGTTCTTC. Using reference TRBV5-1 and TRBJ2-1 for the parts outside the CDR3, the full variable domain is KAGVTQTPRYLIKTRGQQVTLSCSPISGHRSVSWYQQTPGQGLQFLFEYFSETQRNKGNFPGRFSGRQFSNSRSEMNVSTLELGDSALYLCASSLVGAEVDEQFFGPGTRLTVL.